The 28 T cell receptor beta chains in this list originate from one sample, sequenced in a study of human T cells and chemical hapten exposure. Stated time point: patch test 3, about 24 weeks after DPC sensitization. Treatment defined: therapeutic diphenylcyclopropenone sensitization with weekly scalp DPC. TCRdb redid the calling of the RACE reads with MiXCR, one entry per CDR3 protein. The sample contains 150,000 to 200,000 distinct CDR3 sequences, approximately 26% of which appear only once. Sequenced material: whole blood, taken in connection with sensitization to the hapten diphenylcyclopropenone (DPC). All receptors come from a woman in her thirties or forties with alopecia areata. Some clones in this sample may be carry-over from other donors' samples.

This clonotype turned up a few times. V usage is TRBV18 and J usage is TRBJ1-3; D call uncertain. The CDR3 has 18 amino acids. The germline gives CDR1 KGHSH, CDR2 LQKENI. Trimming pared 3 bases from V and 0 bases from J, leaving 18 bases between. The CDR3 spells CASSPSVDLLFSGNTIYF. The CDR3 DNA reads TGTGCCAGCTCACCCTCGGTGGACTTACTCTTCTCTGGAAACACCATATATTTT.

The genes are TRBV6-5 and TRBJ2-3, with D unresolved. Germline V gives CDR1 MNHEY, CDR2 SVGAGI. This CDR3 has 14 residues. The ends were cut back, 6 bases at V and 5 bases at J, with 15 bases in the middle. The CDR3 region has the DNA TGTGCCAGCAGGGAGTCGACGCTCCGAGATACGCAGTATTTT. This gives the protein CASRESTLRDTQYF.

The CDR3 protein is CSVEDQGSGYTF. In DNA, the CDR3 is TGCAGCGTTGAAGATCAGGGCTCAGGCTACACCTTC. The chain joins TRBV29-1 to TRBJ1-2; TRBD1 might be the D (5 bases). The CDR3 covers 12 residues. The germline gives CDR1 SQVTM, CDR2 ANQGSEA. V dropped 0 bases and J dropped 8 bases, with 10 bases sitting between them.

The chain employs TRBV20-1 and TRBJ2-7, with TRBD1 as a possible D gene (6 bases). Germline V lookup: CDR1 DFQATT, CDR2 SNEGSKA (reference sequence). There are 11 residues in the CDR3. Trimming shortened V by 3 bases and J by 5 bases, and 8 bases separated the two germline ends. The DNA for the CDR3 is TGCAGTGCTAGCCCAGGGGACGAGCAGTACTTC. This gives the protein CSASPGDEQYF.

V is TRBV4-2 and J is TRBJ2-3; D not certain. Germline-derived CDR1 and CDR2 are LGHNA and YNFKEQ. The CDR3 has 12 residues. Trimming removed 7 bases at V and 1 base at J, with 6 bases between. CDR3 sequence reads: CASNVGTDTQYF. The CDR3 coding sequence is TGTGCCAGCAATGTCGGCACAGATACGCAGTATTTT.

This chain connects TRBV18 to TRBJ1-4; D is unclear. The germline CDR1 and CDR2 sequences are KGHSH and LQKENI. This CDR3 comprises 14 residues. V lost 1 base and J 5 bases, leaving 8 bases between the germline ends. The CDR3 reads CASSPRDGNEKLFF. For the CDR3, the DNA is TGTGCCAGCTCACCACGGGATGGAAATGAAAAACTGTTTTTT.

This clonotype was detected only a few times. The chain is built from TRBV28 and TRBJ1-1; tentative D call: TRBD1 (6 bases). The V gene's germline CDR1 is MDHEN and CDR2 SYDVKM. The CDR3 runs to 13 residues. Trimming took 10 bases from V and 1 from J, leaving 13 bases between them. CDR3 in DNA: TGTGCCAACGCACGGGGGGCGAACACTGAAGCTTTCTTT. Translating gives CANARGANTEAFF.

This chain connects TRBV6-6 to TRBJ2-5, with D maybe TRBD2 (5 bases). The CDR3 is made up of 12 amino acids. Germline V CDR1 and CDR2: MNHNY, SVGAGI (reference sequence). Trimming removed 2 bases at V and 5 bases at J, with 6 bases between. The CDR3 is CASSYVAETQYF. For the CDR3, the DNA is TGTGCCAGCAGTTACGTAGCGGAGACCCAGTACTTC.

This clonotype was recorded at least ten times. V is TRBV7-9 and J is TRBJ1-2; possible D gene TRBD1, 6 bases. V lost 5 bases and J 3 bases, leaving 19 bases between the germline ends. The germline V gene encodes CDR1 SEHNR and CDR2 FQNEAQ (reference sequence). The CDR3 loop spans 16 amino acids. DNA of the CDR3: TGTGCCAGCAGCCCTGTGGCACAGGGCGCAGACTATGGCTACACCTTC. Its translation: CASSPVAQGADYGYTF.

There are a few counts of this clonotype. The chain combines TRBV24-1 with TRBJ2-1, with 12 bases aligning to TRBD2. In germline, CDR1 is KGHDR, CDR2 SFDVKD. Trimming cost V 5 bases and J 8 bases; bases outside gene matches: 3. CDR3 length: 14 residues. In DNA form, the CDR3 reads TGTGCCACCAGTGCTGCTAGCGGGAGGGATGAGCAGTTCTTC. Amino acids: CATSAASGRDEQFF.

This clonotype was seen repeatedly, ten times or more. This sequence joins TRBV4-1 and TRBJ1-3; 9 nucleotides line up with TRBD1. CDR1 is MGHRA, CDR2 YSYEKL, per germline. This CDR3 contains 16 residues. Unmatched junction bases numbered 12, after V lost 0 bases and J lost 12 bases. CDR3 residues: CASSQDPGTGMVNIYF. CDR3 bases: TGCGCCAGCAGCCAAGATCCCGGGACAGGGATGGTTAACATATATTTT.

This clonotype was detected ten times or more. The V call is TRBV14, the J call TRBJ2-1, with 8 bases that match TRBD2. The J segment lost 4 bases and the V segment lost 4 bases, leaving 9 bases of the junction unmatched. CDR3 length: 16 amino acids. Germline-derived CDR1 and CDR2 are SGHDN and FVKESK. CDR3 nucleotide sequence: TGTGCCAGCAGCCCTTTAGCGGGATCGCGGTACAATGAGCAGTTCTTC. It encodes CASSPLAGSRYNEQFF. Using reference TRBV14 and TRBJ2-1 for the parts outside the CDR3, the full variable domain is EAGVTQFPSHSVIEKGQTVTLRCDPISGHDNLYWYRRVMGKEIKFLLHFVKESKQDESGMPNNRFLAERTGGTYSTLKVQPAELEDSGVYFCASSPLAGSRYNEQFFGPGTRLTVL.

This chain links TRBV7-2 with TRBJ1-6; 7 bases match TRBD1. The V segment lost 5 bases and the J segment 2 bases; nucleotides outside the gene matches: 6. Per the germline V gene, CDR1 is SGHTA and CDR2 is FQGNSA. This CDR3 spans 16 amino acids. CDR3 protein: CASSPQTGTYNSPLHF. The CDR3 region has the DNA TGTGCCAGCAGCCCACAGACAGGGACCTATAATTCACCCCTCCACTTT.

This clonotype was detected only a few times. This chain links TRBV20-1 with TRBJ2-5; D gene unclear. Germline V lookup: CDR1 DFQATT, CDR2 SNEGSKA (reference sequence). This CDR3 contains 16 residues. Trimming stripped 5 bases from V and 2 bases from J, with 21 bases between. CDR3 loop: CSAFHESYAWQETQYF. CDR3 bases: TGCAGTGCTTTCCACGAGTCCTACGCATGGCAAGAGACCCAGTACTTC.

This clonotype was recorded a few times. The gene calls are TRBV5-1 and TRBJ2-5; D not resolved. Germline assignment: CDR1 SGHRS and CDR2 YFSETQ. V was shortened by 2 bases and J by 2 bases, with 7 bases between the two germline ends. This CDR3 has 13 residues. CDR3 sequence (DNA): TGCGCCAGCAGCTTCAGTTTACAAGAGACCCAGTACTTC. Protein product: CASSFSLQETQYF.

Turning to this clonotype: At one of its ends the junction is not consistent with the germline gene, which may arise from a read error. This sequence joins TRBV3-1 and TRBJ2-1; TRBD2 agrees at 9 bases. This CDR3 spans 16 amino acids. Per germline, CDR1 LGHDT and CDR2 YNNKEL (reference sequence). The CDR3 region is CASSQVISGRKNEQSF. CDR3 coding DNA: TGTGCCAGCAGCCAAGTGATTAGCGGGAGAAAGAATGAGCAGTCCTTC.

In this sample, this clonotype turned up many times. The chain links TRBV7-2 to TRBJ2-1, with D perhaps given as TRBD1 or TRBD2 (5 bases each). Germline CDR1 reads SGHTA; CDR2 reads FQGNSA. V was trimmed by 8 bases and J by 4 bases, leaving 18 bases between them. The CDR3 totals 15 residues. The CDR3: CASLQPGSWYNEQFF. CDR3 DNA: TGTGCCAGCCTCCAACCAGGGAGTTGGTACAATGAGCAGTTCTTC.

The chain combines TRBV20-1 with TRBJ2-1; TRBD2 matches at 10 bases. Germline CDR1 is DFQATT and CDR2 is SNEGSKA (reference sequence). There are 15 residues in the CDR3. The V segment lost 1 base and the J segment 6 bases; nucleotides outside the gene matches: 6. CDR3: CSARAEREGFNEQFF. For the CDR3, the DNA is TGCAGTGCTAGAGCCGAGCGGGAGGGGTTCAATGAGCAGTTCTTC.

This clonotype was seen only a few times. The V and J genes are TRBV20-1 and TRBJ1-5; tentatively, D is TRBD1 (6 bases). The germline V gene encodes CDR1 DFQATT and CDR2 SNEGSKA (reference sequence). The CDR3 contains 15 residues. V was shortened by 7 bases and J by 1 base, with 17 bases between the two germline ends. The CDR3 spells CSGVGEGGSNQPQHF. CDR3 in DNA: TGCAGTGGAGTCGGGGAGGGGGGAAGCAATCAGCCCCAGCATTTT.

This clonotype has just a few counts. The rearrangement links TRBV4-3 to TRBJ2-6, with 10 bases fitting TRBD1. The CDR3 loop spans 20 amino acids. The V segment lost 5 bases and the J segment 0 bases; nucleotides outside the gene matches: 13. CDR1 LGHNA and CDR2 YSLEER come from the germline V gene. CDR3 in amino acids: CASSSTARTGGPSGANVLTF. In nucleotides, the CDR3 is TGCGCCAGCAGCTCAACAGCGAGGACAGGGGGGCCCTCTGGGGCCAACGTCCTGACTTTC.

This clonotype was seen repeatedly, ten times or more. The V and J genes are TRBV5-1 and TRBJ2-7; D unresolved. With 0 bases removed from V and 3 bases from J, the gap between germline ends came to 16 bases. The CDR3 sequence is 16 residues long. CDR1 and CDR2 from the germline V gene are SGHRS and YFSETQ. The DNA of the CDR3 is TGCGCCAGCAGCTTGGCCTTAGGAACAACAATCTACGAGCAGTACTTC. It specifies CASSLALGTTIYEQYF.

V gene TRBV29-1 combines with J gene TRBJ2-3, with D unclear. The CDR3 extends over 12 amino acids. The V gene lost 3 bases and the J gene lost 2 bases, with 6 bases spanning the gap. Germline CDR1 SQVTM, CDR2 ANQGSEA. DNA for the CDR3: TGCAGCGTTGAGGCTGTCACAGATACGCAGTATTTT. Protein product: CSVEAVTDTQYF.

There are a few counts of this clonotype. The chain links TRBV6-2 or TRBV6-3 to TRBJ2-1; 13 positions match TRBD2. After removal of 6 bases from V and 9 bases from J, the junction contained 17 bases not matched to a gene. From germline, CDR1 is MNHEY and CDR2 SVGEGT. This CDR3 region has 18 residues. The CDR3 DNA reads TGTGCCAGCAGCTCCCTCGGATCCGGGACTAGCGGGGTGGGTGAGCAGTTCTTC. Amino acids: CASSSLGSGTSGVGEQFF.

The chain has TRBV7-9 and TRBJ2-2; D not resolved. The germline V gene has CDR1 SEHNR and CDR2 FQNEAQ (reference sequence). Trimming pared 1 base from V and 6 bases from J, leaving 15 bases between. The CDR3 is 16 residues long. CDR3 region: CASSLGGRSFAGELFF. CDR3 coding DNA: TGTGCCAGCAGCTTAGGTGGCCGGAGTTTCGCCGGGGAGCTGTTTTTT.

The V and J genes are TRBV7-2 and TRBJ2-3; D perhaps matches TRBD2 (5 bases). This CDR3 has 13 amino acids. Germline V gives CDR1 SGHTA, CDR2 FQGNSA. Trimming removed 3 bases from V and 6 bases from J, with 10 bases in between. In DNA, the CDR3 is TGTGCCAGCAGCTTGAGGGCATGGGATACGCAGTATTTT. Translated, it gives CASSLRAWDTQYF.

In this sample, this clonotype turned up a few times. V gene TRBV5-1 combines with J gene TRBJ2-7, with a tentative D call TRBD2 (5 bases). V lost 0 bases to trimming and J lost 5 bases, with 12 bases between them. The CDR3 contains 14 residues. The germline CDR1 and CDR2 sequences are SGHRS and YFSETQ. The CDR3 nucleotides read TGCGCCAGCAGCTTGGCCAGTATTAGCGACGAGCAGTACTTC. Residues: CASSLASISDEQYF.

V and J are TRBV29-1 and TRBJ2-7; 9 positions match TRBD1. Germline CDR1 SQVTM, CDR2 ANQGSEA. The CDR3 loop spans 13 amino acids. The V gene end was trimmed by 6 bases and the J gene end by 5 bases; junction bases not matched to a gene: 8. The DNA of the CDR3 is TGCAGCGTGGGGCGGGACAGGGACCACGAGCAGTACTTC. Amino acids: CSVGRDRDHEQYF.

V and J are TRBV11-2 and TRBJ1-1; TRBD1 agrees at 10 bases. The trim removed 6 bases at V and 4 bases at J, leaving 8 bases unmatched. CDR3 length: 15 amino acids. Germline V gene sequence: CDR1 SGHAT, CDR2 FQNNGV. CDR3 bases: TGTGCCAGCAGGCGCCTGGGACAGGGGTCCACTGAAGCTTTCTTT. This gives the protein CASRRLGQGSTEAFF.